This T cell receptor beta chain emerged from a study of technical replicates of blood from several donors. Sequencing used immunoSEQ multiplex PCR; TCRdb keeps in-frame clones, though not all of them. The sample holds more than 95,000 clones, about 95% seen once. The sequencing input was T cells isolated from PBMCs. This clonotype was obtained from a human donor in good health.

CDR3 DNA: TGTGCCATCAGCTCGGGACTCTCAAACTATGGCTACACCTTC. It codes for CAISSGLSNYGYTF. The gene calls are TRBV10-3 and TRBJ1-2, with a possible D match to TRBD1 (5 bases). Germline CDR1 reads ENHRY; CDR2 reads SYGVKD. This CDR3 comprises 14 residues. With 6 bases removed from V and 2 bases from J, the gap between germline ends came to 13 bases.